The source of this TCR beta chain is a study of blood T cell repertoires in COVID-19. Study background: PBMCs, B-cell-depleted T cells, or T cells provided the cDNA or gDNA that made up the material.

This clone was recorded once. Some clones are missing from TCRdb's copy, which holds only in-frame ones; the method was immunoSEQ multiplex PCR. The table includes 100,000 or so clones, about 85% detected once. CDR1 and CDR2 from the germline V gene are LNHDA and SQIVND (reference sequence). The V and J ends lost 6 bases and 1 base, in that order; junction bases with no gene match: 5. The CDR3 spans 15 residues. The chain employs TRBV19 and TRBJ2-1; 8 bases are a match to TRBD1. The sequencing input was peripheral blood. The origin of this receptor is a woman aged 70-85 years with active or convalescent COVID-19. The CDR3 loop reads CASRGQGLSYNEQFF. In DNA, the CDR3 is TGTGCCAGTAGAGGACAGGGTTTATCCTACAATGAGCAGTTCTTC.